The 23 T cell receptor beta chains given below trace back to one sample, sequenced in a study of early T cells in non-severe SARS-CoV-2 infection. TCRdb passed the 5' RACE reads through MiXCR, listing each CDR3 protein once. This sample has tens of thousands of distinct CDR3 sequences, with under 9% found just once. The sequencing here drew on whole blood, taken at baseline. Receptor source: an adult who was a healthcare worker with PCR-confirmed SARS-CoV-2 infection or an uninfected control (not recorded which).

This clonotype was recorded many times. The chain carries TRBV6-5 and TRBJ1-1; TRBD1 aligns across 9 bases. The CDR3 spans 14 residues. Trimming cost V 5 bases and J 8 bases; bases outside gene matches: 9. The germline gives CDR1 MNHEY, CDR2 SVGAGI. The CDR3 loop is CASSPPGQGREAFF. CDR3 DNA sequence: TGTGCCAGCAGTCCCCCGGGACAGGGAAGGGAAGCTTTCTTT.

In its sample, this clonotype was seen a few times. The V gene is TRBV10-2, the J gene TRBJ2-5; no reliable D call. CDR3 length: 13 residues. The V end was cut by 10 bases, the J end by 2 bases, with 14 bases between. Per the germline V gene, CDR1 is WSHSY and CDR2 is SAAADI. CDR3 sequence reads: CATSRHLQETQYF. The CDR3 region has the DNA TGCGCCACTTCAAGACATCTACAAGAGACCCAGTACTTC.

This clonotype was picked up many times. The chain is built from TRBV19 and TRBJ1-5; D might be TRBD1 (6 bases). The CDR3 consists of 15 residues. V was cut by 5 bases and J by 1 base, with 12 bases left in between. Germline loops: CDR1 LNHDA, CDR2 SQIVND (reference sequence). This chain's CDR3 is CASSPVGQSNQPQHF. As DNA, the CDR3 is TGTGCCAGTAGTCCGGTGGGACAAAGCAATCAGCCCCAGCATTTT.

This clonotype was counted ten times or more. This rearrangement joins TRBV9 to TRBJ1-1; D gene unclear. The length of the CDR3 is 13 residues. V shed 0 bases and J shed 2 bases, with 5 bases lying between them. Germline V gives CDR1 SGDLS, CDR2 YYNGEE. The CDR3 sequence is CASSVEFNTEAFF. DNA of the CDR3: TGTGCCAGCAGCGTAGAATTCAACACTGAAGCTTTCTTT.

This clonotype was detected many times. The V and J genes are TRBV11-2 and TRBJ2-7; 12 bases are a match to TRBD2. Per the germline V gene, CDR1 is SGHAT and CDR2 is FQNNGV. V was pared by 4 bases and J by 7 bases, with 8 bases of the junction left unmatched. CDR3 length: 15 amino acids. Here the CDR3 reads CASSSQTSGSGEQYF. The CDR3 DNA follows: TGTGCCAGCAGCTCCCAGACTAGCGGGAGTGGTGAGCAGTACTTC.

This clonotype was observed a handful of times. The chain links TRBV3-1 to TRBJ1-1, with D possibly being TRBD1 (5 bases). Germline lookup yields CDR1 LGHDT and CDR2 YNNKEL (reference sequence). Trimming cost V 0 bases and J 10 bases, with 9 bases left between them. This CDR3 has 12 residues. For the CDR3, the DNA is TGTGCCAGCAGCCAAGATGGGGCTCGAGCTTTCTTT. Residues: CASSQDGARAFF.

The chain joins TRBV25-1 to TRBJ2-7; no firm D call. Germline CDR1 and CDR2: MGHDK and SYGVNS. The V gene lost 6 bases and the J gene lost 3 bases, with 12 bases spanning the gap. The CDR3 has 13 residues. CDR3 protein: CASSSKTHYEQYF. The CDR3, as DNA: TGTGCCAGCAGCAGCAAGACCCACTACGAGCAGTACTTC.

The V call is TRBV12-3 or TRBV12-4, the J call TRBJ1-2; TRBD1 matches at 8 bases. The CDR3 contains 13 residues. The ends lost 5 bases at V and 5 bases at J; junction bases unmatched: 4. CDR3 region: CASSADREYGYTF. CDR3 nucleotide sequence: TGTGCCAGCAGTGCGGACAGGGAGTATGGCTACACCTTC.

The rearrangement links TRBV4-1 to TRBJ2-1; the match to TRBD2 covers 10 bases. Germline CDR1 reads MGHRA; CDR2 reads YSYEKL. The V and J ends lost 6 bases and 1 base, in that order; junction bases with no gene match: 3. The CDR3 totals 15 residues. CDR3: CASSSTSGSYNEQFF. Here the CDR3 DNA reads TGCGCCAGCAGTTCGACTAGCGGGTCCTACAATGAGCAGTTCTTC.

This clonotype was recorded at least ten times. The chain couples TRBV7-9 to TRBJ2-3; no clear D. V lost 1 base, J lost 2 bases, and 4 bases lay in between. Germline V gene data show CDR1 as SEHNR and CDR2 as FQNEAQ (reference sequence). This CDR3 region has 13 residues. CDR3 amino acids: CASSLEYTDTQYF. The CDR3 DNA is TGTGCCAGCAGCTTAGAGTACACAGATACGCAGTATTTT.

This clonotype was detected many times. The chain uses TRBV29-1 and TRBJ1-1, with 7 bases lining up with TRBD1. The V gene's germline CDR1 is SQVTM and CDR2 ANQGSEA. After removal of 5 bases from V and 6 bases from J, the junction contained 9 bases not matched to a gene. The CDR3 has 13 amino acids. The CDR3 DNA sequence: TGCAGCGTTAACAGGGGAGTAAACCCTGAAGCTTTCTTT. This encodes CSVNRGVNPEAFF. Full variable domain (outside the CDR3, taken from reference TRBV29-1 and TRBJ1-1): SAVISQKPSRDICQRGTSLTIQCQVDSQVTMMFWYRQQPGQSLTLIATANQGSEATYESGFVIDKFPISRPNLTFSTLTVSNMSPEDSSIYLCSVNRGVNPEAFFGQGTRLTVV.

This clonotype has ten or more counts. The CDR3: CASSQDSPSILAGNTIYF. DNA of the CDR3: TGCGCCAGCAGCCAAGATTCCCCATCAATCCTCGCTGGAAACACCATATATTTT. This chain joins TRBV4-1 and TRBJ1-3; D is ambiguous. The CDR3 spans 18 residues. Per the germline V gene, CDR1 is MGHRA and CDR2 is YSYEKL. Trimming took 0 bases from V and 2 from J, leaving 17 bases between them.

The sample holds a few counts of this clonotype. J is TRBJ2-1 and V is TRBV6-5; D remains unclear. Germline values: CDR1 MNHEY, CDR2 SVGAGI. Trimming stripped 1 base from V and 10 bases from J, with 11 bases between. The CDR3 has 13 amino acids. The CDR3 here is CASSYFSIVEQFF. The CDR3 DNA follows: TGTGCCAGCAGTTACTTCTCTATTGTCGAGCAGTTCTTC.

The table lists this clonotype with a few counts. This chain connects TRBV12-3 or TRBV12-4 to TRBJ2-2; 9 positions agree with TRBD2. The CDR3 runs 19 residues. V lost 6 bases to trimming and J lost 4 bases; unmatched junction nucleotides: 18. CDR3 loop: CASSRIQRGARPGTGELFF. The CDR3 DNA is TGTGCCAGCAGCCGAATCCAGCGGGGGGCTCGACCCGGCACCGGGGAGCTGTTTTTT.

This clonotype was observed at least ten times. J is TRBJ1-1 and V is TRBV7-9; D is ambiguous. V was pared by 6 bases and J by 2 bases, with 10 bases between. The CDR3 totals 13 residues. Germline values: CDR1 SEHNR, CDR2 FQNEAQ (reference sequence). CDR3 nucleotide sequence: TGTGCCAGCAGGAGTACAGCCAACACTGAAGCTTTCTTT. Translating it yields CASRSTANTEAFF.

The rearrangement links TRBV12-3 or TRBV12-4 to TRBJ1-2; TRBD1 matches at 8 bases. The junction had 5 bases not matched to a gene; V was cut back by 1 base and J by 7 bases. The CDR3 consists of 14 residues. CDR3: CASSLGTGYFGYTF. In DNA, the CDR3 is TGTGCCAGCAGTTTAGGGACAGGGTATTTTGGCTACACCTTC.

This clonotype was found many times. The CDR3 DNA reads TGCACCAGCAGCCAAGCACCCTTTTGTTCCTACGAGCAGTACTTC. As protein: CTSSQAPFCSYEQYF. The V call is TRBV1, the J call TRBJ2-7. TRBV1 is given as a pseudogene. The CDR3 sequence is 15 residues long.

This clonotype was detected only a few times. The chain uses TRBV29-1 and TRBJ2-1, with D perhaps TRBD2 (6 bases). The germline V gene encodes CDR1 SQVTM and CDR2 ANQGSEA. Trimming pared 3 bases from V and 2 bases from J, leaving 11 bases between. CDR3 length equals 14 residues. CDR3 bases: TGCAGCGTTGAGAGGGAGGTTCCCTACAATGAGCAGTTCTTC. It encodes CSVEREVPYNEQFF.

This clonotype was recorded at least ten times. This rearrangement joins TRBV7-2 to TRBJ1-4; D is uncertain. Per the germline V gene, CDR1 is SGHTA and CDR2 is FQGNSA. V lost 2 bases to trimming and J lost 8 bases, with 12 bases between them. The CDR3 contains 14 residues. CDR3 sequence reads: CASSLFRGSEKLFF. DNA of the CDR3: TGTGCCAGCAGCTTATTTCGAGGTAGCGAAAAACTGTTTTTT.

The chain carries TRBV7-8 and TRBJ2-3, with D possibly matching TRBD2 (7 bases). Germline assignment: CDR1 SGHVS and CDR2 FQNEAQ. The CDR3 sequence is 16 residues long. The ends were cut back, 4 bases at V and 4 bases at J, with 18 bases in the middle. As DNA, the CDR3 is TGTGCCAGCAGCTCGACGATGGGGGGGCCCGCAGATACGCAGTATTTT. It yields the protein CASSSTMGGPADTQYF.

The chain joins TRBV20-1 to TRBJ2-3; D is undetermined. CDR1 is DFQATT, CDR2 SNEGSKA, per germline (reference sequence). With 3 bases removed from V and 2 bases from J, the gap between germline ends came to 12 bases. CDR3 size: 14 residues. The DNA of the CDR3 is TGCAGTGCTAGGAATTGGGTGAACACAGATACGCAGTATTTT. It is translated as CSARNWVNTDTQYF.

The chain uses TRBV11-2 and TRBJ2-1; TRBD2 aligns across 14 bases. Germline V lookup: CDR1 SGHAT, CDR2 FQNNGV. J was trimmed by 9 bases and V by 5 bases; bases with no gene match: 12. The CDR3 spans 17 residues. This CDR3 is CASSAGGLAGERGEQFF. The CDR3 bases are TGTGCCAGCAGCGCCGGGGGACTAGCGGGAGAGCGGGGTGAGCAGTTCTTC.

At least ten counts were recorded for this clonotype. The gene calls are TRBV24-1 and TRBJ2-7; D possibly corresponds to TRBD2 (6 bases). Trimming removed 4 bases at V and 2 bases at J, with 8 bases between. Germline V gene data show CDR1 as KGHDR and CDR2 as SFDVKD. CDR3 length equals 13 residues. The CDR3 nucleotides read TGTGCCACCAGTGAAGGCGGGACCTACGAGCAGTACTTC. This sequence encodes CATSEGGTYEQYF.